This passage covers 2 T cell receptor beta chains from one sample sequenced in a study of T cell responses to AZD1222 COVID-19 vaccine. Profiled with immunoSEQ multiplex PCR; TCRdb holds only in-frame clones, not every one. The sample has fewer than 150,000 clones; 92% are singletons. Sequencing was performed on peripheral blood, taken 28 days after the second AZD1222 dose. The receptors here all came from an adult who received the AZD1222 COVID-19 vaccine.

In DNA form, the CDR3 reads TGTGCCAGCAGCTCCCCGGGGAGAGATACGCAGTATTTT. Its translation is CASSSPGRDTQYF. The chain carries TRBV7-8 and TRBJ2-3; weak D call: TRBD2 (5 bases). The V gene lost 4 bases and the J gene lost 5 bases, with 10 bases spanning the gap. Germline V gene lookup returns CDR1 SGHVS and CDR2 FQNEAQ. This CDR3 comprises 13 residues.

This clone was seen just once. The V gene is TRBV20-1, the J gene TRBJ1-2; TRBD1 agrees at 8 bases. Looked up from germline, CDR1 is DFQATT and CDR2 is SNEGSKA (reference sequence). J was trimmed by 8 bases and V by 3 bases; bases with no gene match: 5. The CDR3 spans 12 residues. This CDR3 reads CSASPHRGGYTF. CDR3 sequence (DNA): TGCAGTGCTAGTCCTCACAGGGGGGGCTACACCTTC.